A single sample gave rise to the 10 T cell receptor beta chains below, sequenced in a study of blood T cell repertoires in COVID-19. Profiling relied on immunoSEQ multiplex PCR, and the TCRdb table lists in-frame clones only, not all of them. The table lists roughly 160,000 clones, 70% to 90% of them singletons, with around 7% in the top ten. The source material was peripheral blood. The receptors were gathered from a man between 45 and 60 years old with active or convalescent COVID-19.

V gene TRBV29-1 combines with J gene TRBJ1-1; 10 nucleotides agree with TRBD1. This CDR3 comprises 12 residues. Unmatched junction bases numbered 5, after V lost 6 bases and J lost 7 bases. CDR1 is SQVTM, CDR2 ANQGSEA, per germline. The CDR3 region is CSVMTGGVEAFF. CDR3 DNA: TGCAGCGTAATGACAGGGGGCGTTGAAGCTTTCTTT. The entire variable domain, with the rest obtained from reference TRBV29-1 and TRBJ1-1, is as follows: SAVISQKPSRDICQRGTSLTIQCQVDSQVTMMFWYRQQPGQSLTLIATANQGSEATYESGFVIDKFPISRPNLTFSTLTVSNMSPEDSSIYLCSVMTGGVEAFFGQGTRLTVV.

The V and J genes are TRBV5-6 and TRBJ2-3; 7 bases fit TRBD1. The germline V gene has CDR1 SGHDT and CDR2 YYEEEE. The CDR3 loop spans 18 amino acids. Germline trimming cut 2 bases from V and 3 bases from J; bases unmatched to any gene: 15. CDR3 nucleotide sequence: TGTGCCAGCAGCTTTGTAACCGGGACCCTCAGGGGGACAGATACGCAGTATTTT. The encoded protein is CASSFVTGTLRGTDTQYF.

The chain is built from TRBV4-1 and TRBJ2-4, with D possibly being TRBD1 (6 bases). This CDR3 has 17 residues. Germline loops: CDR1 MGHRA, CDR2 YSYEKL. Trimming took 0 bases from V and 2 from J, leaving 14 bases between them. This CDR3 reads CASSQEMVQGPKNIQYF. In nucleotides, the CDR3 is TGCGCCAGCAGCCAAGAGATGGTACAGGGCCCCAAAAACATTCAGTACTTC.

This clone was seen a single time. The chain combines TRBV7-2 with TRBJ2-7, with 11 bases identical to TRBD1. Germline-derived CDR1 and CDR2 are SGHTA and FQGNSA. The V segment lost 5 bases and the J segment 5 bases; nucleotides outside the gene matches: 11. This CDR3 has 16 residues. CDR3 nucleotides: TGTGCCAGCAGCCGCCGGACAGGGGGCTTGAGAAACGAGCAGTACTTC. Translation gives CASSRRTGGLRNEQYF.

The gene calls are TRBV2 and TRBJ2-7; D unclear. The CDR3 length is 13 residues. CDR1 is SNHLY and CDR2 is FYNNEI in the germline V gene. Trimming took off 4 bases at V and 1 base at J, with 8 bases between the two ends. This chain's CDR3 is CASSVGISYEQYF. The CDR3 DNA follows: TGTGCCAGCAGTGTTGGCATATCCTACGAGCAGTACTTC.

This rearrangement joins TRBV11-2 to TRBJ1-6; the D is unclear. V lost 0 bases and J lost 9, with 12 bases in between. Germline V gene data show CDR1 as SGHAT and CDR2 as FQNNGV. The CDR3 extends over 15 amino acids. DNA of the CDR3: TGTGCCAGCAGCTTAGATCCCGGTCCCTTTTCACCCCTCCACTTT. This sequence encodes CASSLDPGPFSPLHF.

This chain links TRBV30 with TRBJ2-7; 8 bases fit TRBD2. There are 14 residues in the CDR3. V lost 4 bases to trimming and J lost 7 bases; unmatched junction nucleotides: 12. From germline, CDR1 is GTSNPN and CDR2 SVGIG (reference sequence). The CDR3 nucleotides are TGTGCCTGGAAGCGGGAGTCTCGAATGGGGGAGCAGTACTTC. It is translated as CAWKRESRMGEQYF.

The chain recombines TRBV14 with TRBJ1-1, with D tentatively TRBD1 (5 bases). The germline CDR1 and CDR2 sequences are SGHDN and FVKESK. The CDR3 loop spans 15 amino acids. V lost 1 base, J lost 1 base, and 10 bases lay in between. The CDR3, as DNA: TGTGCCAGCAGCCAAGCTAGGGGCGGGAACACTGAAGCTTTCTTT. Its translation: CASSQARGGNTEAFF.

The CDR3 loop reads CASSSSGFTDTQYF. CDR3 nucleotides: TGTGCCAGCAGCTCTAGCGGATTCACAGATACGCAGTATTTT. The gene calls are TRBV7-3 and TRBJ2-3; 7 nucleotides line up with TRBD2. This CDR3 has 14 residues. Looked up from germline, CDR1 is SGHTA and CDR2 is FQGTGA. The trim removed 4 bases at V and 2 bases at J, leaving 3 bases unmatched. Using reference TRBV7-3 and TRBJ2-3 for the parts outside the CDR3, the full variable domain is GAGVSQTPSNKVTEKGKYVELRCDPISGHTALYWYRQSLGQGPEFLIYFQGTGAADDSGLPNDRFFAVRPEGSVSTLKIQRTERGDSAVYLCASSSSGFTDTQYFGPGTRLTVL.

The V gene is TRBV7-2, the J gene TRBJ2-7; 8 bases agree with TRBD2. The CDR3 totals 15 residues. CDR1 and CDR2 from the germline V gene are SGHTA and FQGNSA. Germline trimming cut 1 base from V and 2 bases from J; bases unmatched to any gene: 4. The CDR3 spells CASSLERGSAYEQYF. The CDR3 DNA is TGTGCCAGCAGCTTAGAGCGGGGGTCAGCCTACGAGCAGTACTTC.